This T cell receptor beta chain derives from a study of regulatory and conventional T cells in RAG deficiency. General study results and limits: Omenn CD25-high CD127-low cells may be activated cells, not true Tregs. Shannon entropy fell and Simpson indices rose in RAG-deficient patients. In Omenn syndrome, Treg and Tconv repertoires overlapped >85%.

The sorted conventional CD4+ T cells were CD25-low and CD127-high, with genomic DNA sequenced. The CDR3 runs 14 residues. J was trimmed by 5 bases and V by 10 bases; bases with no gene match: 8. In germline, CDR1 is MNHEY, CDR2 SVGAGI. Repertoires were generated with immunoSEQ multiplex PCR, while TCRdb's copy carries only in-frame clones and drops some. The data show just over 30,000 clones, with approximately 96% seen just once and roughly 0.35% held by the top ten. As to this clone: Its antigen is unidentified.

The data were also submitted as part of a second study, on regulatory T cells. That report notes: Amplification used 52 TRBV primers and 13 TRBJ primers. Regulatory T cells showed the strongest V-J pair restriction and V/J gene skewing among patient repertoires.

Sample: CD25- CD4+ T cells sorted from blood. The sequence derives from a human donor in good health. The V and J genes are TRBV6-5 and TRBJ2-3, with TRBD2 matching 11 bases. CDR3 region: CATTPLAGVDTQYF. Here the CDR3 DNA reads TGTGCCACCACCCCACTAGCGGGGGTAGATACGCAGTATTTT.